The T cell receptor (beta chain) under discussion was sequenced for a study of T cell responses to AZD1222 COVID-19 vaccine (dated by TCRdb to the early 2020s). A note on the overall study: A total of 233 trial participants underwent TCR sequencing, of whom 207 had received two doses of AZD1222 and approximately 25 had received two doses of the MenACWY control vaccine. Trial participants were enrolled into age subgroups of 18-55, 56-69 and 70-plus years, which contained around 140, 26 and 57 TCR-sequenced participants, respectively. The investigation overall reported the following: Spike-specific TCR breadth and depth rose significantly after two AZD1222 doses compared with day 0 and with MenACWY recipients. In the small 56-69-year group, the increase in depth fell short of significance, most likely because of low power. Nearly half of unique spike-specific TCRs reportedly recognized epitopes outside regions mutated in the B.1.351 and B.1.1.7 variants. Vaccine-associated CD4 TCRs spanned the whole spike protein, with dominant responses in regions 160-218 and 743-854. Because no day 14 peak-response samples were available, repertoires were characterized only after the peak T cell response. Participants were mostly white British, with more females than males. The authors suggested clonal diversity may have been underestimated. Conclusions about previously exposed vaccinees were limited because only a handful of AZD1222 recipients were SARS-CoV-2 seropositive at baseline.

What this sample's time point label stands for: baseline before first vaccination. The treatment or condition tag for this specimen amounts to: meningococcal conjugate vaccine given as trial control. Vaccinee samples were obtained from the UK trials COV001 and COV002, which included a single-blind randomized controlled phase 2/3 trial of AZD1222 (ChAdOx1 nCoV-19) in healthy adults. Trial participant PBMC samples were collected at day 0 and day 28 after the second dose for TCRbeta chain sequencing. From its cysteine to its phenylalanine, the CDR3 spans 14 amino acids. CDR3 DNA is the only sequence kept; it has 42 bases, read in frame from the first base. Looking up the germline V gene yields CDR1 LGHNA and CDR2 YNFKEQ. The junction carries 13 bases between V and J, which are trimmed by 4 bases and 3 bases respectively. As for this clone: No antigen is known for it. The record has no base qualities; no much larger clone is one base away.

The CDR3 regions of human TCRbeta chains were analyzed by immunosequencing. Processing in the source paper ran as follows. Repertoire TCRs were matched against a reference library of SARS-CoV-2-specific TCRs generated with the MIRA antigen-specificity platform. Breadth was defined as the fraction of unique TCRs that were SARS-CoV-2-associated, and depth was defined as the fraction of total T cells that were SARS-CoV-2-associated. Using the MIRA data, every spike-specific TCR was mapped to the spike region that the TCR reacted to and assigned to either a CD4 or a CD8 class. Log10-transformed breadth and depth values were compared by one-way ANOVA with Sidak's multiple comparisons tests. TCRdb's version of the immuneACCESS table is confined to in-frame rearrangements and falls short of the full clone set. An unresolved V gene accounts for under half of the shortfall where checked; the remainder is of unknown origin. The V and J calls and the clone size are those of that table, but D and trimming were determined from the DNA. Recorded for this sample are some 100,000 clones; around 90% of them occurred a single time. 9.5% to 15% of the sample lies in the top ten.

The V and J segments used are TRBV4-2 and TRBJ2-7; a weak D assignment points to TRBD2 (5 bases agree). Sequenced here: peripheral blood, sampled on day 0 of MenACWY control vaccination. This TCR derives from an adult in good health. The DNA is TGTGCCAGCAGCCTTTCAATTGGAGGCTACGAGCAGTACTTC. It codes for CASSLSIGGYEQYF.